This passage covers 13 T cell receptor beta chains from one sample sequenced in a study of post-analysis software for immune sequencing data. Whole-study results and caveats: Comparison of patients with controls showed a handful of TRBV segments more frequent in patients, TRBV5-6, TRBV5-1 and TRBV20-1 among them.

Unique molecular identifiers were built into the TCR beta cDNA libraries. TCRdb independently ran MiXCR on the PCR reads; one entry per CDR3 protein. The profile covers hundreds of thousands of distinct CDR3 sequences, with about 40% appearing a single time and roughly 1.8% taken by the ten largest. Antigens for these TCRs are unknown. The sequenced sample consisted of blood. These receptors all come from a girl between 10 and 17 years old with multiple sclerosis.

V usage is TRBV5-1 and J usage is TRBJ2-3; D may correspond to TRBD1 or TRBD2 (5 bases each). The CDR3 loop spans 13 amino acids. From germline, CDR1 is SGHRS and CDR2 YFSETQ. Trimming removed 5 bases at V and 6 bases at J, with 13 bases between. CDR3 sequence: CASSNIGADTQYF. The CDR3 DNA reads TGCGCCAGCAGTAACATCGGGGCTGATACGCAGTATTTT. The full variable domain, rest sourced from reference TRBV5-1 and TRBJ2-3, is KAGVTQTPRYLIKTRGQQVTLSCSPISGHRSVSWYQQTPGQGLQFLFEYFSETQRNKGNFPGRFSGRQFSNSRSEMNVSTLELGDSALYLCASSNIGADTQYFGPGTRLTVL.

The chain has TRBV20-1 and TRBJ2-3; D uncertain. Germline CDR1 and CDR2: DFQATT and SNEGSKA (reference sequence). Trimming removed 5 bases at V and 0 bases at J, with 9 bases between. This CDR3 has 13 amino acids. CDR3 region: CSALVSSTDTQYF. CDR3 in DNA: TGCAGTGCTCTAGTATCTAGCACAGATACGCAGTATTTT.

The chain employs TRBV3-1 and TRBJ1-5; TRBD1 agrees at 10 bases. Germline V gene lookup returns CDR1 LGHDT and CDR2 YNNKEL (reference sequence). V dropped 2 bases and J dropped 7; count of bases not matched to a gene: 11. This CDR3 has 17 residues. The CDR3 DNA follows: TGTGCCAGCAGCCAACCAGACCATGGACAGGGGGAGCAGCCCCAGCATTTT. Protein product: CASSQPDHGQGEQPQHF.

The genes are TRBV12-3 or TRBV12-4 and TRBJ1-5; weak D call: TRBD1 (5 bases). Trimming took off 4 bases at V and 2 bases at J, with 18 bases between the two ends. The CDR3 covers 17 residues. CDR3 protein: CASSSGEGTFGNQPQHF. The CDR3 region has the DNA TGTGCCAGCAGTTCCGGGGAGGGGACCTTTGGCAATCAGCCCCAGCATTTT.

V is TRBV7-6 and J is TRBJ2-1; the match to TRBD2 covers 7 bases. Germline CDR1 is SGHVS and CDR2 is FNYEAQ. CDR3 size: 16 residues. The V segment lost 5 bases and the J segment 6 bases; nucleotides outside the gene matches: 13. The DNA for the CDR3 is TGTGCCAGCAGCCTCCTCGACGCGGGAGCCCCCAATGAGCAGTTCTTC. Its translation is CASSLLDAGAPNEQFF.

Note on this clonotype: One end of the junction is discordant with germline, which a read error may explain. This chain uses TRBV5-1 with TRBJ2-2; a weak D match, TRBD2 (6 bases). The CDR3 is 14 amino acids. Looked up from germline, CDR1 is SGHRS and CDR2 is YFSETQ. In DNA, the CDR3 is TGCGCCAGCAGAGGAGGGGCCCCCAACGGGGAGCGGTTTTTT. This encodes CASRGGAPNGERFF.

This sequence joins TRBV29-1 and TRBJ2-7; D remains ambiguous. The J call could be wrong; TRBJ2-5 is a better fit for the DNA end. The CDR3 has 11 residues. CDR1 and CDR2 from the germline V gene are SQVTM and ANQGSEA. The CDR3 here is CSVEILETQYF. The DNA for the CDR3 is TGCAGCGTTGAAATTCTGGAGACCCAGTACTTC.

The chain couples TRBV7-9 to TRBJ2-5, with D possibly matching TRBD2 (6 bases). This CDR3 has 13 amino acids. CDR1 and CDR2 from the germline V gene are SEHNR and FQNEAQ (reference sequence). The germline V and J ends were trimmed by 5 bases and 5 bases, with 12 bases remaining between them. As DNA, the CDR3 is TGTGCCAGCAGCCCCGGAGGGATGGAGACCCAGTACTTC. Protein: CASSPGGMETQYF.

This chain joins TRBV29-1 and TRBJ2-1, with TRBD2 as a possible D gene (6 bases). V shed 7 bases and J shed 0 bases, with 10 bases lying between them. The length of the CDR3 is 13 residues. Per germline, CDR1 SQVTM and CDR2 ANQGSEA. The CDR3 sequence: CSARGSSYNEQFF. In DNA, the CDR3 is TGCAGCGCACGGGGGAGCTCCTACAATGAGCAGTTCTTC.

The gene calls are TRBV2 and TRBJ2-1, with 11 positions matching TRBD1. Germline CDR1 is SNHLY and CDR2 is FYNNEI. J gave up 8 bases and V 11 bases, and 8 bases lay outside the gene matches. The CDR3 loop spans 13 amino acids. CDR3 sequence: CAFRDRGIHEQFF. CDR3 bases: TGTGCCTTTCGGGACAGGGGGATCCATGAGCAGTTCTTC. The full variable domain, its missing parts supplied by reference TRBV2 and TRBJ2-1, is EPEVTQTPSHQVTQMGQEVILRCVPISNHLYFYWYRQILGQKVEFLVSFYNNEISEKSEIFDDQFSVERPDGSNFTLKIRSTKLEDSAMYFCAFRDRGIHEQFFGPGTRLTVL.

In DNA form, the CDR3 reads TGTGCCAGCAGTCCTTCGAGGAGGGGGCGGGAGCAGTTCTTC. Its translation: CASSPSRRGREQFF. The chain has TRBV12-3 or TRBV12-4 and TRBJ2-1, with D possibly TRBD1 on 7 matching bases. This CDR3 region has 14 residues. Trimming took 5 bases from V and 10 from J, leaving 18 bases between them.

The CDR3 spells CASSEEGDYYGYTF. For the CDR3, the DNA is TGCGCCAGCAGTGAGGAGGGGGACTACTATGGCTACACCTTC. This chain uses TRBV10-2 with TRBJ1-2; TRBD1 is a possible D gene (6 bases). CDR1 and CDR2 (germline): WSHSY, SAAADI. CDR3 length: 14 residues. V was shortened by 2 bases and J by 3 bases, with 10 bases between the two germline ends.

The genes are TRBV3-1 and TRBJ2-1; TRBD1 matches 7 bases. This CDR3 contains 15 residues. Germline trimming cut 5 bases from V and 0 bases from J; bases unmatched to any gene: 4. Germline CDR1 and CDR2: LGHDT and YNNKEL (reference sequence). The CDR3 bases are TGTGCCAGCAGCTCTGGACAGGTCTCCTACAATGAGCAGTTCTTC. Translating gives CASSSGQVSYNEQFF.